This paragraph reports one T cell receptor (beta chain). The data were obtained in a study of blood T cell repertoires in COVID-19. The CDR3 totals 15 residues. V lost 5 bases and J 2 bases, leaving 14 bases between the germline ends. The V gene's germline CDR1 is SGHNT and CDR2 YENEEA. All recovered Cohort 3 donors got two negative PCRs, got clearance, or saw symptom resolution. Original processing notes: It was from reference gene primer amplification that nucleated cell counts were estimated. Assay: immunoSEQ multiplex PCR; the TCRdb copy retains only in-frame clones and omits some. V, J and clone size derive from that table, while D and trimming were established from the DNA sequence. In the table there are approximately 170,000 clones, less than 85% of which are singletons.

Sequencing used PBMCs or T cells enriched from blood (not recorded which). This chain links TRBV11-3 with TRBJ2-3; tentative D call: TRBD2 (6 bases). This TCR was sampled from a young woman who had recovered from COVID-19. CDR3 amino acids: CASSPGGGTTDTQYF. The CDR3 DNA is TGTGCCAGCAGCCCCGGGGGAGGAACCACAGATACGCAGTATTTT.